These 30 T cell receptor beta chains came from one sample sequenced in a study of T cells in Graves' hyperthyroidism and ophthalmopathy. RNA transcripts yielded amplified TCR beta CDR3 regions. HTBI primers drove first-round RT-PCR of the TCR CDR3. TCRdb re-derived calls from the multiplex PCR reads in MiXCR, one entry per CDR3 protein. Counted here are 500,000 to 750,000 distinct CDR3 sequences, 14% occurring once; the ten biggest clones make up roughly 6.9%. What was sequenced was blood. The origin of the receptors is a woman in her late teens or twenties with Graves' ophthalmopathy.

The chain joins TRBV6-2 or TRBV6-3 to TRBJ1-5; 8 bases map to TRBD1. Germline V gene lookup returns CDR1 MNHEY and CDR2 SVGEGT. The CDR3 is made up of 15 amino acids. V lost 5 bases, J lost 6 bases, and 9 bases stayed unmatched. CDR3 protein: CASSPGGGFAQPQHF. DNA for the CDR3: TGTGCCAGCAGTCCAGGGGGCGGGTTCGCTCAGCCCCAGCATTTT.

This clonotype was seen more than once but under ten times. A clone one base away is much larger, so this may be a read error. The chain joins TRBV12-3 or TRBV12-4 to TRBJ2-5, with 7 bases aligning to TRBD2. CDR3 size: 16 residues. CDR3 nucleotides: TGTGCCGGCAGTTTGCTCGGCGGGAGTCTTGGAGAGACCCAGTACTTC. It encodes CAGSLLGGSLGETQYF.

The genes are TRBV19 and TRBJ2-2, with D uncertain. Between the trimmed V and J ends, which lost 0 bases and 7 bases, there was a span of 3 bases. CDR1 LNHDA and CDR2 SQIVND come from the germline V gene (reference sequence). This CDR3 has 12 residues. Here the CDR3 DNA reads TGTGCCAGTAGTATAGATTTCGGGGAGCTGTTTTTT. Its protein is CASSIDFGELFF.

This clonotype was seen repeatedly, ten times or more. The chain has TRBV28 and TRBJ2-1; D is undetermined. CDR1 is MDHEN, CDR2 SYDVKM, per germline. V was trimmed by 3 bases and J by 8 bases, leaving 20 bases between them. The CDR3 consists of 16 residues. The CDR3 reads CASSFSGRLGGDEQFF. The DNA of the CDR3 is TGTGCCAGCAGTTTCAGTGGCCGGCTAGGTGGAGATGAGCAGTTCTTC.

This clonotype was seen ten or more times. The rearrangement joins TRBV7-2 to TRBJ2-5; TRBD2 matches at 12 bases. V dropped 4 bases and J dropped 4; count of bases not matched to a gene: 4. Germline CDR1 and CDR2: SGHTA and FQGNSA. The CDR3 totals 15 residues. For the CDR3, the DNA is TGTGCCAGCAGCTCCCCGACTAGCGGGAGAGAGACCCAGTACTTC. It encodes CASSSPTSGRETQYF.

V usage is TRBV6-1 and J usage is TRBJ2-5; 7 positions agree with TRBD2. V lost 6 bases and J lost 4; bases outside the gene matches: 11. Germline CDR1 and CDR2: MNHNS and SASEGT. The CDR3 runs 15 residues. The CDR3 spells CASRGEGLGVETQYF. The CDR3 nucleotides read TGTGCCAGCAGGGGGGAGGGTCTAGGCGTAGAGACCCAGTACTTC.

The V and J genes are TRBV4-1 and TRBJ2-7; tentatively, D is TRBD1 (6 bases). The CDR3 consists of 14 residues. CDR1 and CDR2 from the germline V gene are MGHRA and YSYEKL. V was clipped by 2 bases and J by 4 bases, with 12 bases between them. For the CDR3, the DNA is TGCGCCAGCAGCCAACTACAGGGTGATTACGAGCAGTACTTC. Translation gives CASSQLQGDYEQYF.

V and J are TRBV29-1 and TRBJ1-1; 8 nucleotides align to TRBD1. Germline CDR1 SQVTM, CDR2 ANQGSEA. V lost 5 bases and J lost 8; bases outside the gene matches: 7. This CDR3 has 12 amino acids. The CDR3: CSVHNTGGEAFF. Written as DNA, the CDR3 is TGCAGCGTTCACAATACAGGGGGAGAAGCTTTCTTT.

The rearrangement joins TRBV18 to TRBJ2-2; 7 bases match TRBD2. CDR1 and CDR2 from the germline V gene are KGHSH and LQKENI. V lost 0 bases to trimming and J lost 7 bases; unmatched junction nucleotides: 8. CDR3 length equals 16 residues. CDR3 DNA sequence: TGTGCCAGCTCACCACCGGGACTACGCGTGGGCGGGGAGCTGTTTTTT. It specifies CASSPPGLRVGGELFF.

The table lists this clonotype with many counts. This sequence joins TRBV11-2 and TRBJ2-7, with no clear D. The germline V gene encodes CDR1 SGHAT and CDR2 FQNNGV. V lost 6 bases, J lost 0 bases, and 18 bases lay in between. The CDR3 sequence is 16 residues long. CDR3 DNA: TGTGCCAGCAGACGGTCCACTGCAAGCCGCTCCTACGAGCAGTACTTC. This codes for CASRRSTASRSYEQYF.

This clonotype has ten or more counts. V usage is TRBV7-2 and J usage is TRBJ2-7, with D unclear. The CDR3 has 12 amino acids. CDR1 is SGHTA and CDR2 is FQGNSA in the germline V gene. Trimming left V 5 bases short and J 1 base short, with 6 bases between. The CDR3 nucleotides are TGTGCCAGCAGCCACGGTTCCTACGAGCAGTACTTC. Translation: CASSHGSYEQYF.

This clonotype was recorded at least ten times. The chain has TRBV7-9 and TRBJ2-5, with D tentatively TRBD1 or TRBD2 (5 bases each). Looked up from germline, CDR1 is SEHNR and CDR2 is FQNEAQ (reference sequence). The length of the CDR3 is 14 residues. Trimming pared 5 bases from V and 4 bases from J, leaving 14 bases between. Written as DNA, the CDR3 is TGTGCCAGCAGCGCCAAACCGAGGGGAGAGACCCAGTACTTC. Translated, it gives CASSAKPRGETQYF. Using reference TRBV7-9 and TRBJ2-5 for the parts outside the CDR3, the full variable domain is DTGVSQNPRHKITKRGQNVTFRCDPISEHNRLYWYRQTLGQGPEFLTYFQNEAQLEKSRLLSDRFSAERPKGSFSTLEIQRTEQGDSAMYLCASSAKPRGETQYFGPGTRLLVL.

The CDR3 sequence: CASSLLAGLNQPQHF. CDR3 nucleotides: TGTGCCAGCAGCCTCCTGGCCGGGCTCAATCAGCCCCAGCATTTT. The rearrangement joins TRBV14 to TRBJ1-5; no definite D call. V lost 4 bases, J lost 3 bases, and 13 bases lay in between. This CDR3 is built from 15 residues. Per the germline V gene, CDR1 is SGHDN and CDR2 is FVKESK.

This clonotype was counted at least ten times. The genes are TRBV25-1 and TRBJ2-1; TRBD2 matches 8 bases. The CDR3 covers 16 residues. CDR1 and CDR2 (germline): MGHDK, SYGVNS. V lost 0 bases, J lost 7 bases, and 8 bases stayed unmatched. CDR3 DNA: TGTGCCAGCAGTGAATATGGACGGGAGGGCCGTAATGAGCAGTTCTTC. As protein: CASSEYGREGRNEQFF.

This clonotype was counted between two and nine times. The rearrangement joins TRBV10-3 to TRBJ2-7; 11 nucleotides agree with TRBD2. V trimming: 6 bases; J trimming: 3 bases; junction bases outside the gene matches: 4. The CDR3 covers 14 residues. Germline values: CDR1 ENHRY, CDR2 SYGVKD. The CDR3 region is CAIRAGTSGYEQYF. For the CDR3, the DNA is TGTGCCATCAGAGCCGGGACTAGCGGCTACGAGCAGTACTTC.

This clonotype was seen a single time. The genes are TRBV7-2 and TRBJ1-6, with 7 bases matching TRBD1. V was pared by 1 base and J by 10 bases, with 7 bases of the junction left unmatched. CDR1 and CDR2 from the germline V gene are SGHTA and FQGNSA. The CDR3 sequence is 15 residues long. CDR3 amino acids: CASSLEGGGRSPLHF. The CDR3, as DNA: TGTGCCAGCAGCTTAGAAGGGGGCGGACGGTCACCCCTCCACTTT. Combining the CDR3 with reference TRBV7-2 and TRBJ1-6 gives the whole variable domain GAGVSQSPSNKVTEKGKDVELRCDPISGHTALYWYRQSLGQGLEFLIYFQGNSAPDKSGLPSDRFSAERTGGSVSTLTIQRTQQEDSAVYLCASSLEGGGRSPLHFGNGTRLTVT.

There are many counts of this clonotype. The chain uses TRBV27 and TRBJ2-4; 9 bases are a match to TRBD1. Germline V CDR1 and CDR2: MNHEY, SMNVEV (reference sequence). The CDR3 has 18 amino acids. J was trimmed by 3 bases and V by 1 base; bases with no gene match: 10. CDR3 protein: CASSLYPEMTGGKNIQYF. The CDR3, as DNA: TGTGCCAGCAGTTTATACCCCGAGATGACAGGGGGCAAAAACATTCAGTACTTC.

The V and J genes are TRBV18 and TRBJ1-2; D gene unclear. The CDR3 consists of 15 residues. Between the trimmed V and J ends, which lost 0 bases and 4 bases, there was a span of 12 bases. Germline CDR1 is KGHSH and CDR2 is LQKENI. CDR3 loop: CASSPPLISGYGYTF. The DNA for the CDR3 is TGTGCCAGCTCACCACCGCTCATATCGGGCTATGGCTACACCTTC.

This clonotype was recorded at least ten times. This sequence joins TRBV7-6 and TRBJ2-3; tentatively, D is TRBD2 (5 bases). Germline CDR1 reads SGHVS; CDR2 reads FNYEAQ. V lost 5 bases to trimming and J lost 2 bases, with 11 bases between them. CDR3 length: 14 amino acids. The CDR3 loop reads CASSPRGTTDTQYF. As DNA, the CDR3 is TGTGCCAGCAGCCCCCGGGGAACCACAGATACGCAGTATTTT.

This clonotype was observed many times. The chain couples TRBV27 to TRBJ1-1; D ambiguous. Germline CDR1 is MNHEY and CDR2 is SMNVEV (reference sequence). Between the trimmed V and J ends, which lost 6 bases and 0 bases, there was a span of 20 bases. The CDR3 has 17 residues. CDR3 coding DNA: TGTGCCAGCAGCCCTTATGGGCTCCGGGGAGTGAACACTGAAGCTTTCTTT. This sequence encodes CASSPYGLRGVNTEAFF.

The J gene is TRBJ2-1, the V gene TRBV10-3; TRBD2 matches at 7 bases. With 6 bases clipped from V and 4 bases from J, the junction kept 9 bases outside the gene matches. From germline, CDR1 is ENHRY and CDR2 SYGVKD. The CDR3 is 15 residues long. This CDR3 is CAISLTSEPYNEQFF. The CDR3 bases are TGTGCCATCAGCCTAACTAGCGAGCCATACAATGAGCAGTTCTTC.

V usage is TRBV6-1 and J usage is TRBJ1-2, with TRBD1 matching 9 bases. V lost 4 bases, J lost 8 bases, and 8 bases stayed unmatched. The V gene's germline CDR1 is MNHNS and CDR2 SASEGT. The CDR3 has 14 residues. CDR3 in DNA: TGTGCCAGCAGTGGCCGGGACAGGGTTTTCGGCTACACCTTC. Translation: CASSGRDRVFGYTF.

The CDR3 DNA follows: TGTGCCACCAGTGACCCAGGGCTAACTAGCACAGATACGCAGTATTTT. Its protein is CATSDPGLTSTDTQYF. The gene calls are TRBV24-1 and TRBJ2-3; D perhaps matches TRBD1 (5 bases). Germline V gives CDR1 KGHDR, CDR2 SFDVKD. The CDR3 consists of 16 residues. V was trimmed by 4 bases and J by 0 bases, leaving 13 bases between them.

This clonotype was seen a handful of times. The chain carries TRBV18 and TRBJ2-5; no reliable D call. The ends were cut back, 3 bases at V and 5 bases at J, with 16 bases in the middle. Looked up from germline, CDR1 is KGHSH and CDR2 is LQKENI. This CDR3 is built from 15 residues. CDR3 DNA sequence: TGTGCCAGCTCACCCAAACGAGGTACCCACGAGACCCAGTACTTC. Translating gives CASSPKRGTHETQYF. Full variable domain (remainder filled in from reference TRBV18 and TRBJ2-5): NAGVMQNPRHLVRRRGQEARLRCSPMKGHSHVYWYRQLPEEGLKFMVYLQKENIIDESGMPKERFSAEFPKEGPSILRIQQVVRGDSAAYFCASSPKRGTHETQYFGPGTRLLVL.

This clonotype was counted once. A much larger clone is a single base away; this may be a read error. This CDR3 is missing its conserved last phenylalanine or tryptophan, likely due to a read error. J is TRBJ1-1 and V is TRBV7-9; D unresolved. The CDR3 has 12 residues. Trimming stripped 5 bases from V and 6 bases from J, with 10 bases between. From germline, CDR1 is SEHNR and CDR2 FQNEAQ (reference sequence). Written as DNA, the CDR3 is TGTGCCAGCAGCCTCGGGTCCTCTGAAGCTTTCCTT. Amino acid sequence: CASSLGSSEAFL.

This clonotype was recorded a few times. The chain is built from TRBV5-6 and TRBJ2-1, with TRBD2 matching 7 bases. This CDR3 comprises 15 residues. The V gene end was trimmed by 4 bases and the J gene end by 9 bases; junction bases not matched to a gene: 13. CDR1 is SGHDT, CDR2 YYEEEE, per germline. CDR3 region: CASSPAPGRTREQFF. CDR3 coding DNA: TGTGCCAGCAGCCCGGCCCCCGGGAGGACGCGTGAGCAGTTCTTC.

This clonotype was observed many times. This sequence joins TRBV7-8 and TRBJ1-5; D remains unclear. This CDR3 region has 15 residues. CDR1 and CDR2 (germline): SGHVS, FQNEAQ. Trimming shortened V by 3 bases and J by 4 bases, and 13 bases separated the two germline ends. CDR3 in DNA: TGTGCCAGCAGCTTGTCGTGGGGAGGGAATCAGCCCCAGCATTTT. It translates to CASSLSWGGNQPQHF.

This clonotype was picked up many times. The chain carries TRBV9 and TRBJ1-1; D unclear. CDR1 SGDLS and CDR2 YYNGEE come from the germline V gene. This CDR3 has 14 amino acids. The ends were cut back, 0 bases at V and 5 bases at J, with 11 bases in the middle. CDR3 DNA sequence: TGTGCCAGCAGCGTAGGGGTGGAAGGGACTGAAGCTTTCTTT. Its protein is CASSVGVEGTEAFF. Looking up the rest from reference TRBV9 and TRBJ1-1 gives the full variable domain: DSGVTQTPKHLITATGQRVTLRCSPRSGDLSVYWYQQSLDQGLQFLIQYYNGEERAKGNILERFSAQQFPDLHSELNLSSLELGDSALYFCASSVGVEGTEAFFGQGTRLTVV.

In this sample, this clonotype turned up a few times. The chain recombines TRBV7-9 with TRBJ1-6; 7 bases are a match to TRBD1. J was trimmed by 6 bases and V by 1 base; bases with no gene match: 6. Germline CDR1 reads SEHNR; CDR2 reads FQNEAQ (reference sequence). This CDR3 spans 16 amino acids. The chain's CDR3 is CASSLVRTGSNSPLHF. CDR3 bases: TGTGCCAGCAGCTTAGTCCGGACAGGTTCTAATTCACCCCTCCACTTT.

At least ten counts were recorded for this clonotype. CDR3 region: CATSRGSTEAFF. The CDR3 region has the DNA TGTGCCACCAGCAGAGGGTCCACTGAAGCTTTCTTT. The V and J genes are TRBV15 and TRBJ1-1; D not certain. The CDR3 has 12 residues. Germline loops: CDR1 LNHNV, CDR2 YYDKDF (reference sequence). V lost 1 base and J lost 4, with 4 bases in between.